This T cell receptor (beta chain) is drawn from a study of T cell clonotyping in hematopoietic cell transplantation. Trimming took off 3 bases at V and 8 bases at J, with 13 bases between the two ends. This CDR3 contains 13 residues. Germline lookup yields CDR1 MNHEY and CDR2 SVGAGI. Indicated time point: recipient sample about 28 days before transplant, after cytoreduction. TCRdb keeps only in-frame clones here, not all; method: immunoSEQ multiplex PCR. The table includes 25,000 to 30,000 clones, 82% detected once. The clonotype was recovered from a man in his forties with acute myeloid leukemia. Some clones in this sample may be carry-over from other donors' samples. The sample consisted of peripheral blood mononuclear cells, taken before stem cell transplant. The J gene is TRBJ1-2, the V gene TRBV6-5; no definite D call. CDR3: CASSYGEAQGYTF. The CDR3 DNA is TGTGCCAGCAGTTATGGGGAAGCGCAAGGCTACACCTTC.